This section outlines one TCR beta chain sequence together with its context. These data belong to a study of early T cells in non-severe SARS-CoV-2 infection. Trimming removed 3 bases from V and 5 bases from J; junction bases left unmatched: 7. This CDR3 is 15 amino acids long. The germline V gene has CDR1 MNHNS and CDR2 SASEGT. TCRdb recomputed calls from the 5' RACE reads with MiXCR, one row per CDR3 protein. The sample lists about 71,000 distinct CDR3 sequences; more than 12% were seen once. This chain uses TRBV6-1 with TRBJ2-1; 7 bases are a match to TRBD2. The clonotype originates from an adult who was a healthcare worker with PCR-confirmed SARS-CoV-2 infection or an uninfected control (not recorded which). The specimen comprised whole blood, sampled at baseline. The CDR3 loop reads CASSENRLANNEQFF. The CDR3 bases are TGTGCCAGCAGTGAGAACCGACTAGCCAACAATGAGCAGTTCTTC.